The next 22 T cell receptor beta chains were all read from a single sample in a study of T-cell reconstitution after alpha-beta-depleted transplantation in children. Library preparation (for TCRbeta) was performed with unique molecular identifiers. In TCRdb, the PCR reads were re-called with MiXCR into one record per CDR3 protein. The sample comprises hundreds of thousands of distinct CDR3 sequences, 10% to 15% of which are singletons, and over 2% rests with the top ten. The input for sequencing was PBMCs, mostly from graft donor cells, taken 360 days after TCRalphabeta/CD19-depleted stem cell transplant. The receptors were sampled from a male patient under 18 who had a stem cell transplant for acute myeloid leukemia, so the T cells may come from the graft donor.

This clonotype was seen only a few times. The chain links TRBV29-1 to TRBJ2-2; perhaps TRBD2 as D (5 bases). CDR1 and CDR2 (germline): SQVTM, ANQGSEA. The CDR3 has 12 amino acids. Trimming left V 5 bases short and J 2 bases short, with 6 bases between. CDR3 protein: CSVTSNTGELFF. The DNA of the CDR3 is TGCAGCGTTACTAGTAACACCGGGGAGCTGTTTTTT.

There are a few counts of this clonotype. The chain recombines TRBV27 with TRBJ2-1; the match to TRBD2 covers 13 bases. Germline V gives CDR1 MNHEY, CDR2 SMNVEV (reference sequence). V lost 5 bases, J lost 8 bases, and 6 bases stayed unmatched. This CDR3 contains 15 residues. The CDR3 protein is CASSPPLAGGYEQFF. DNA for the CDR3: TGTGCCAGCAGTCCCCCACTAGCGGGAGGGTATGAGCAGTTCTTC.

This clonotype was observed at least ten times. The rearrangement uses TRBV6-1 and TRBJ2-3, with D maybe TRBD2 (6 bases). V was shortened by 5 bases and J by 0 bases, with 18 bases between the two germline ends. The CDR3 length is 17 residues. Germline V gives CDR1 MNHNS, CDR2 SASEGT. CDR3 residues: CASSSPRRAYSTDTQYF. The CDR3 DNA is TGTGCCAGCAGTAGCCCCCGGAGGGCCTATAGCACAGATACGCAGTATTTT.

V usage is TRBV20-1 and J usage is TRBJ2-7; a weak D match, TRBD1 (6 bases). Germline loops: CDR1 DFQATT, CDR2 SNEGSKA (reference sequence). This CDR3 is 15 amino acids long. Trimming shortened V by 4 bases and J by 1 base, and 17 bases separated the two germline ends. The CDR3 loop is CSAITGFPFSYEQYF. In DNA, the CDR3 is TGCAGTGCTATAACAGGGTTCCCATTTTCCTACGAGCAGTACTTC.

In nucleotides, the CDR3 is TGTGCCAGCAGCTTAAGCGTCGGGGGAGACATTCAGTACTTC. It encodes CASSLSVGGDIQYF. The chain links TRBV7-2 to TRBJ2-4, with TRBD2 as a possible D gene (6 bases). V was pared by 2 bases and J by 8 bases, with 13 bases between. Germline lookup yields CDR1 SGHTA and CDR2 FQGNSA. The CDR3 is made up of 14 amino acids. Drawing the rest from reference TRBV7-2 and TRBJ2-4, the complete variable domain is GAGVSQSPSNKVTEKGKDVELRCDPISGHTALYWYRQSLGQGLEFLIYFQGNSAPDKSGLPSDRFSAERTGGSVSTLTIQRTQQEDSAVYLCASSLSVGGDIQYFGAGTRLSVL.

This clonotype was detected only a few times. The V gene is TRBV5-8, the J gene TRBJ2-5, with 7 bases matching TRBD1. V was pared by 4 bases and J by 2 bases, with 8 bases of the junction left unmatched. Germline V lookup: CDR1 SGHTS, CDR2 YDEGEE. The CDR3 spans 15 residues. The CDR3 spells CASSLQGNLQETQYF. CDR3 nucleotide sequence: TGTGCCAGCAGCCTACAGGGGAACCTACAAGAGACCCAGTACTTC. Drawing the rest from reference TRBV5-8 and TRBJ2-5, the complete variable domain is EAGVTQSPTHLIKTRGQQATLRCSPISGHTSVYWYQQALGLGLQFLLWYDEGEERNRGNFPPRFSGRQFPNYSSELNVNALELEDSALYLCASSLQGNLQETQYFGPGTRLLVL.

The rearrangement joins TRBV12-3 or TRBV12-4 to TRBJ2-5, with D unresolved. Between the trimmed V and J ends, which lost 9 bases and 8 bases, there was a span of 10 bases. The CDR3 extends over 10 amino acids. The CDR3 DNA follows: TGTGCCAGTTCCGTAGATACCCAGTACTTC. Its translation: CASSVDTQYF.

The V call is TRBV9, the J call TRBJ2-7, with D possibly matching TRBD1 (6 bases). Trimming removed 2 bases at V and 2 bases at J, with 14 bases between. The CDR3 is 15 amino acids. Germline CDR1 SGDLS, CDR2 YYNGEE. CDR3 coding DNA: TGTGCCAGCAGCGTCGCGGCAGGGGCCACCTACGAGCAGTACTTC. This encodes CASSVAAGATYEQYF.

This clonotype was seen ten or more times. The chain is built from TRBV12-3 or TRBV12-4 and TRBJ2-7; 7 bases match TRBD2. The CDR3 has 14 residues. V lost 5 bases, J lost 0 bases, and 4 bases stayed unmatched. In nucleotides, the CDR3 is TGTGCCAGCAGTGTGACTAGCCTCTCCTACGAGCAGTACTTC. It specifies CASSVTSLSYEQYF.

This clonotype was seen a few times. The chain recombines TRBV6-2 or TRBV6-3 with TRBJ2-1, with 10 bases aligning to TRBD2. V was clipped by 4 bases and J by 10 bases; unmatched bases: 13. Germline lookup yields CDR1 MNHEY and CDR2 SVGEGT. The CDR3 runs to 16 residues. CDR3 in DNA: TGTGCCAGCAGTTCACGCAGCGGGAGGGCCGGGCGAGAGCAGTTCTTC. It is translated as CASSSRSGRAGREQFF.

This clonotype was recorded at least ten times. The chain recombines TRBV20-1 with TRBJ1-1; no reliable D call. The V end lost 4 bases, the J end lost 1 base, and 7 bases lay between the germline ends. This CDR3 contains 12 residues. Germline V gene sequence: CDR1 DFQATT, CDR2 SNEGSKA (reference sequence). Here the CDR3 DNA reads TGCAGTGCTACCTCTGAGAACACTGAAGCTTTCTTT. It codes for CSATSENTEAFF.

The gene calls are TRBV6-1 and TRBJ1-1, with 7 bases aligning to TRBD1. Germline V gene lookup returns CDR1 MNHNS and CDR2 SASEGT. The CDR3 sequence is 13 residues long. The V gene end was trimmed by 7 bases and the J gene end by 5 bases; junction bases not matched to a gene: 7. CDR3 nucleotides: TGTGCCAGCACAGAACAGGGGAAGACTGAAGCTTTCTTT. This gives the protein CASTEQGKTEAFF.

This clonotype was observed a few times. The chain recombines TRBV7-9 with TRBJ2-1, with TRBD1 as a possible D gene (6 bases). Looked up from germline, CDR1 is SEHNR and CDR2 is FQNEAQ (reference sequence). This CDR3 has 16 amino acids. Trimming removed 5 bases at V and 3 bases at J, with 17 bases between. The CDR3 DNA reads as TGTGCCAGCAGCCCACGTCGACAGGTTCGCTACAATGAGCAGTTCTTC. Its translation is CASSPRRQVRYNEQFF.

This clonotype was observed a few times. This rearrangement joins TRBV12-3 or TRBV12-4 to TRBJ2-7; 10 bases match TRBD2. The junction had 11 bases not matched to a gene; V was cut back by 6 bases and J by 0 bases. The CDR3 consists of 17 residues. The CDR3 sequence is CASRSPRASGSSYEQYF. The CDR3 DNA is TGTGCCAGCAGATCGCCGCGGGCTAGCGGGAGCTCCTACGAGCAGTACTTC.

This clonotype was seen at least ten times. J is TRBJ2-1 and V is TRBV12-3 or TRBV12-4; 11 nucleotides align to TRBD1. The CDR3 runs to 14 residues. V gave up 1 base and J gave up 9 bases; unmatched junction bases: 2. The CDR3 loop reads CASSLGDRGGEQFF. The CDR3 nucleotides are TGTGCCAGCAGTTTAGGGGACAGGGGGGGTGAGCAGTTCTTC.

V and J are TRBV7-9 and TRBJ2-2; 11 positions match TRBD1. Per germline, CDR1 SEHNR and CDR2 FQNEAQ (reference sequence). Unmatched junction bases numbered 6, after V lost 3 bases and J lost 6 bases. The CDR3 has 16 residues. CDR3 in amino acids: CASSFWTGGASGELFF. DNA of the CDR3: TGTGCCAGCAGCTTCTGGACAGGGGGCGCCTCCGGGGAGCTGTTTTTT.

The sample holds many counts of this clonotype. The V gene is TRBV24-1, the J gene TRBJ2-5; D call uncertain. The CDR3 loop spans 17 amino acids. Germline CDR1 reads KGHDR; CDR2 reads SFDVKD. Trimming left V 1 base short and J 1 base short, with 15 bases between. The CDR3 sequence is CATSDFRRNGVQETQYF. DNA of the CDR3: TGTGCCACCAGTGATTTTAGGCGGAATGGGGTCCAAGAGACCCAGTACTTC.

Only a few counts were recorded for this clonotype. The chain is built from TRBV20-1 and TRBJ2-3; 8 bases line up with TRBD2. This CDR3 contains 12 residues. J lost 8 bases, V lost 2 bases, and 3 bases had no gene match. Germline CDR1 DFQATT, CDR2 SNEGSKA (reference sequence). The CDR3 loop reads CSARPGTSTQYF. The CDR3, as DNA: TGCAGTGCTAGACCCGGGACTAGTACGCAGTATTTT.

This clonotype came up a few times. V is TRBV6-2 or TRBV6-3 and J is TRBJ2-7; D gene unclear. Germline V gene data show CDR1 as MNHEY and CDR2 as SVGEGT. This CDR3 has 16 amino acids. The ends were cut back, 4 bases at V and 0 bases at J, with 16 bases in the middle. The CDR3 reads CASSFSGRANSYEQYF. The CDR3 DNA follows: TGTGCCAGCAGTTTCAGTGGCCGGGCGAACTCCTACGAGCAGTACTTC.

The J gene is TRBJ1-4, the V gene TRBV29-1; 10 nucleotides agree with TRBD1. The germline V gene encodes CDR1 SQVTM and CDR2 ANQGSEA. This CDR3 comprises 14 residues. V was pared by 2 bases and J by 8 bases, with 5 bases of the junction left unmatched. This CDR3 is CSVEIWDRGEKLFF. The CDR3 DNA sequence: TGCAGCGTTGAAATTTGGGACAGGGGCGAAAAACTGTTTTTT.

The rearrangement uses TRBV9 and TRBJ2-7; 8 bases fit TRBD2. The germline gives CDR1 SGDLS, CDR2 YYNGEE. The V segment lost 2 bases and the J segment 1 base; nucleotides outside the gene matches: 5. The CDR3 runs 15 residues. The CDR3, as DNA: TGTGCCAGCAGCGTGGGGACTAGGGGTTCCTACGAGCAGTACTTC. It specifies CASSVGTRGSYEQYF.

V and J are TRBV5-1 and TRBJ1-1, with 7 bases matching TRBD1. Per the germline V gene, CDR1 is SGHRS and CDR2 is YFSETQ. The CDR3 spans 14 residues. V lost 5 bases to trimming and J lost 3 bases; unmatched junction nucleotides: 7. DNA of the CDR3: TGCGCCAGCAGTCAGGGGGTCTGGGACACTGAAGCTTTCTTT. Translating it yields CASSQGVWDTEAFF.